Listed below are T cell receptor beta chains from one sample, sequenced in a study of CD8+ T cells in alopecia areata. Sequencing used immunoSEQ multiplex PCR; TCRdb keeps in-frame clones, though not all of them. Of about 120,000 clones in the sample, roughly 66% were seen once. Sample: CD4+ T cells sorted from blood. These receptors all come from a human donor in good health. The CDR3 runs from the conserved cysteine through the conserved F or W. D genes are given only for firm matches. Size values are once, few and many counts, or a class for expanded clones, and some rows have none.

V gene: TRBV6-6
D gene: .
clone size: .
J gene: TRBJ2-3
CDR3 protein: CASRLTDTQYF
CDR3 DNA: TGTGCCAGCAGACTTACAGATACGCAGTATTTT

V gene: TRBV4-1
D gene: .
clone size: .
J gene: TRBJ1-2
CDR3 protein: CASSQGTQGGWGYTF
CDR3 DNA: TGCGCCAGCAGCCAGGGGACCCAGGGAGGCTGGGGCTACACCTTC

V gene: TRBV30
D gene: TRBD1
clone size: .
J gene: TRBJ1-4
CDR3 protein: CAWRDEDRGYEKLFF
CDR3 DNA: TGTGCCTGGAGGGACGAAGACAGGGGGTATGAAAAACTGTTTTTT

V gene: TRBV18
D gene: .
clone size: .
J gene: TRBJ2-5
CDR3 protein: CASSPSGTYQETQYF
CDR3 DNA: TGTGCCAGCTCACCATCAGGAACGTACCAAGAGACCCAGTACTTC

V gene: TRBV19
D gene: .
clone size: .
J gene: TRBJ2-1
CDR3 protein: CASSTWDEQFF
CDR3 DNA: TGTGCCAGTAGTACATGGGATGAGCAGTTCTTC

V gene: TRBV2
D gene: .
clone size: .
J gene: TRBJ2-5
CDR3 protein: CASKDNAETQYF
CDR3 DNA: TGTGCCAGCAAAGACAACGCGGAGACCCAGTACTTC

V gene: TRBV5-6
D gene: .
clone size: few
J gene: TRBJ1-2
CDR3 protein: CASSLVAGRNYGYTF
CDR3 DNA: TGTGCCAGCAGCTTGGTGGCAGGGAGGAACTATGGCTACACCTTC

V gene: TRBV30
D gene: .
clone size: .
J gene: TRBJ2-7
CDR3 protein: CAWSAGESYEQYF
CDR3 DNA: TGTGCCTGGAGTGCCGGAGAATCCTACGAGCAGTACTTC

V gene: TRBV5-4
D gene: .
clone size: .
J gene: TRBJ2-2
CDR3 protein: CASSLWGRRNTGELFF
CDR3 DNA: TGTGCCAGCAGCTTGTGGGGGCGGAGGAACACCGGGGAGCTGTTTTTT

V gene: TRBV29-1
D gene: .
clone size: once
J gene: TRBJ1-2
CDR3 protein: CSVGYYGYTF
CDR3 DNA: TGCAGCGTTGGATACTATGGCTACACCTTC

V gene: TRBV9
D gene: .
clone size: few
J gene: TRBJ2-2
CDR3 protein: CASSVGEGDTGELFF
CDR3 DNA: TGTGCCAGCAGCGTAGGCGAAGGAGACACCGGGGAGCTGTTTTTT

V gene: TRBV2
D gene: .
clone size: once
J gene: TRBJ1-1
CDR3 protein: CASSMGLTEAFF
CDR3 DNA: TGTGCCAGCAGTATGGGGCTAACTGAAGCTTTCTTT

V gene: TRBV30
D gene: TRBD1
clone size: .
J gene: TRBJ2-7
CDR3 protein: CAWSTGGVLYEQYF
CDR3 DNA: TGTGCCTGGAGTACAGGGGGCGTACTCTACGAGCAGTACTTC

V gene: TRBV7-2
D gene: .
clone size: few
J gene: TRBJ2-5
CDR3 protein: CASSLGRTETQYF
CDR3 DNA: TGTGCCAGCAGCTTGGGCAGGACAGAGACCCAGTACTTC

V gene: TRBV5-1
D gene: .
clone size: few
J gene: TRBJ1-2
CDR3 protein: CASSLGGDYGYTF
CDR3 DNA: TGCGCCAGCAGCTTGGGGGGTGACTATGGCTACACCTTC

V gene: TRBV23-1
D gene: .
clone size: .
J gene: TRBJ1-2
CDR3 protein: CASRGRREANYGYTF
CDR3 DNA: TGCGCCAGCAGGGGGAGGCGGGAGGCCAACTATGGCTACACCTTC

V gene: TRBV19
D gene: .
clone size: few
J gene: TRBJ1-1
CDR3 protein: CASSQGQGGNTEAFF
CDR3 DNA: TGTGCCAGTAGCCAGGGACAAGGTGGGAACACTGAAGCTTTCTTT